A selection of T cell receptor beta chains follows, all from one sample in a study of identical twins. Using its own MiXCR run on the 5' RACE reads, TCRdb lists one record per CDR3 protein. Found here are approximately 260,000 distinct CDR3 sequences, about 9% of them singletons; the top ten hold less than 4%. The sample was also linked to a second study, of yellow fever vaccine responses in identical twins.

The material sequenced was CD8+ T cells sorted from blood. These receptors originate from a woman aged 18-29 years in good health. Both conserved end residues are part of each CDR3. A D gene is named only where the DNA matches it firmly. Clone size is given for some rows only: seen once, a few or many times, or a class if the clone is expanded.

CDR3: CASRQGATNEKLFF
DNA: TGTGCCAGCAGGCAGGGAGCAACTAATGAAAAACTGTTTTTT
V: TRBV27
D: NA
J: TRBJ1-4
size: few

CDR3: CASSDSSRDEQFF
DNA: TGTGCCAGCAGTGACTCCTCCAGGGATGAGCAGTTCTTC
V: TRBV6-4
D: NA
J: TRBJ2-1
size: NA

CDR3: CASSFPGAGANVLTF
DNA: TGTGCCAGCAGCTTCCCCGGGGCTGGGGCCAACGTCCTGACTTTC
V: TRBV5-5
D: NA
J: TRBJ2-6
size: few

CDR3: CASSPLWGQGAYEQYF
DNA: TGTGCCAGCAGCCCACTTTGGGGACAGGGGGCGTACGAGCAGTACTTC
V: TRBV7-8
D: TRBD1
J: TRBJ2-7
size: many

CDR3: CASSLPRESYNEQFF
DNA: TGTGCCAGCAGCTTACCGCGGGAGTCCTACAATGAGCAGTTCTTC
V: TRBV7-9
D: TRBD2
J: TRBJ2-1
size: NA

CDR3: CASSFQRADLHYEQYF
DNA: TGTGCCAGCAGCTTCCAGAGGGCCGACCTTCACTACGAGCAGTACTTC
V: TRBV7-2
D: NA
J: TRBJ2-7
size: NA

CDR3: CASSFRGSGGPYEQYF
DNA: TGTGCCAGCAGCTTTAGGGGGTCAGGGGGCCCCTACGAGCAGTACTTC
V: TRBV7-9
D: TRBD1
J: TRBJ2-7
size: many

CDR3: CASSYSRPNEKLFF
DNA: TGTGCCAGCAGTTACTCCCGTCCTAATGAAAAACTGTTTTTT
V: TRBV6-5
D: NA
J: TRBJ1-4
size: NA

CDR3: CASSFEDTQYF
DNA: TGTGCCAGCAGTTTCGAGGATACGCAGTATTTT
V: TRBV12-3/TRBV12-4
D: NA
J: TRBJ2-3
size: many

CDR3: CASSSLAGPDTQYF
DNA: TGTGCCAGCAGTTCCCTAGCTGGCCCAGATACGCAGTATTTT
V: TRBV6-5
D: NA
J: TRBJ2-3
size: NA

CDR3: CASSPSEYYEQYF
DNA: TGTGCCAGCAGCCCTAGCGAATACTACGAGCAGTACTTC
V: TRBV6-6
D: NA
J: TRBJ2-7
size: many

CDR3: CASSLAGGAGGEQFF
DNA: TGTGCCAGCAGCTTAGCGGGGGGGGCCGGCGGCGAGCAGTTCTTC
V: TRBV7-2
D: NA
J: TRBJ2-1
size: NA

CDR3: CASSQGTSTDTQYF
DNA: TGCGCCAGCAGCCAGGGGACTAGCACAGATACGCAGTATTTT
V: TRBV4-1
D: NA
J: TRBJ2-3
size: many

CDR3: CASSLEGQGDGYTF
DNA: TGCGCCAGCAGCTTGGAGGGACAGGGGGATGGCTACACCTTC
V: TRBV5-1
D: TRBD1
J: TRBJ1-2
size: few

CDR3: CASSPRSGGIYEQYF
DNA: TGTGCCAGCAGCCCTAGAAGCGGGGGCATCTACGAGCAGTACTTC
V: TRBV7-9
D: TRBD2
J: TRBJ2-7
size: NA

CDR3: CASSPPPPSGSGLDGEQFF
DNA: TGTGCCAGCAGCCCCCCGCCGCCTAGCGGGAGTGGGTTGGATGGTGAGCAGTTCTTC
V: TRBV4-2
D: TRBD2
J: TRBJ2-1
size: few